Shown below are 29 T cell receptor beta chains from a single sample sequenced in a study of PD-L1 blockade in urothelial cancer. Some clones are missing from TCRdb's copy, which holds only in-frame ones; the method was immunoSEQ multiplex PCR. This table has around 110,000 clones, 75% to 90% appearing once. Time point defined: peripheral blood 6 weeks after treatment start. The sequences come from PBMCs, collected around atezolizumab (anti-PD-L1) treatment. These receptors were collected from a man aged 55 to 70 with urothelial cancer.

The chain recombines TRBV18 with TRBJ1-4, with 7 bases matching TRBD1. The CDR3 contains 14 residues. J lost 4 bases, V lost 3 bases, and 2 bases had no gene match. Germline CDR1 KGHSH, CDR2 LQKENI. For the CDR3, the DNA is TGTGCCAGCTCACCCCGGGACAGTAATGAAAAACTGTTTTTT. Amino acid sequence: CASSPRDSNEKLFF.

The chain joins TRBV19 to TRBJ1-5; perhaps TRBD1 as D (5 bases). From germline, CDR1 is LNHDA and CDR2 SQIVND (reference sequence). CDR3 length: 13 residues. The germline V and J ends were trimmed by 5 bases and 8 bases, with 13 bases remaining between them. The CDR3 loop is CASSVLSGEPQHF. CDR3 sequence (DNA): TGTGCCAGTAGTGTCCTTTCGGGGGAGCCCCAGCATTTT.

This clone was seen once. CDR3 DNA: TGTGCCAGCATAGATAGCGGGGGCCCTTACAATGAGCAGTTCTTC. Amino acids: CASIDSGGPYNEQFF. The chain joins TRBV6-6 to TRBJ2-1; 9 nucleotides match TRBD2. There are 15 residues in the CDR3. Trimming at V came to 7 bases and at J to 4 bases, leaving 8 bases not matched to a gene. Per germline, CDR1 MNHNY and CDR2 SVGAGI (reference sequence).

The V gene is TRBV21-1, the J gene TRBJ2-5; TRBD1 is the table's D call and was not checked against the DNA. TRBV21-1 is termed a pseudogene. The CDR3 covers 16 residues. The CDR3 nucleotides are TGTGCCCGAAATCGTCCGCTAGGGGTGGCCCAAGAGACCCAGTACTTC. Its protein is CARNRPLGVAQETQYF.

V gene TRBV7-8 combines with J gene TRBJ1-2, with 8 bases identical to TRBD1. CDR1 SGHVS and CDR2 FQNEAQ come from the germline V gene. The CDR3 contains 13 residues. Unmatched junction bases numbered 2, after V lost 5 bases and J lost 3 bases. CDR3 protein: CASSQDRDYGYTF. CDR3 sequence (DNA): TGTGCCAGCAGCCAGGACAGGGACTATGGCTACACCTTC.

The chain uses TRBV6-5 and TRBJ2-3; no reliable D call. Germline loops: CDR1 MNHEY, CDR2 SVGAGI. There are 14 residues in the CDR3. Between the trimmed V and J ends, which lost 3 bases and 1 base, there was a span of 8 bases. In DNA form, the CDR3 reads TGTGCCAGCAGTTATCTCGGAGGCACAGATACGCAGTATTTT. This gives the protein CASSYLGGTDTQYF.

This chain links TRBV7-9 with TRBJ1-2, with a weak D call TRBD1 (5 bases). V lost 0 bases to trimming and J lost 2 bases, with 7 bases between them. The CDR3 consists of 14 residues. The germline CDR1 and CDR2 sequences are SEHNR and FQNEAQ (reference sequence). CDR3 bases: TGTGCCAGCAGCTTAGCGACAGAGAACTATGGCTACACCTTC. It codes for CASSLATENYGYTF.

The rearrangement uses TRBV10-3 and TRBJ1-3; D may be TRBD1 (5 bases). The V end lost 7 bases, the J end lost 7 bases, and 8 bases lay between the germline ends. The germline V gene encodes CDR1 ENHRY and CDR2 SYGVKD. CDR3 length equals 11 residues. The CDR3 DNA reads TGTGCCATCATGCGGGGCAACACCATATATTTT. Translated: CAIMRGNTIYF.

V gene TRBV28 combines with J gene TRBJ1-4; 8 nucleotides match TRBD1. Germline values: CDR1 MDHEN, CDR2 SYDVKM. J lost 8 bases, V lost 2 bases, and 10 bases had no gene match. This CDR3 region has 16 residues. CDR3 sequence (DNA): TGTGCCAGCAGTTTAGGGGCAGGGGGCGTTTGGGAAAAACTGTTTTTT. It codes for CASSLGAGGVWEKLFF.

The chain carries TRBV28 and TRBJ2-7; 9 bases are a match to TRBD1. After removal of 5 bases from V and 3 bases from J, the junction contained 8 bases not matched to a gene. Per germline, CDR1 MDHEN and CDR2 SYDVKM. The CDR3 covers 15 residues. The CDR3, as DNA: TGTGCCAGCAGTCCTCAAGGGACAGGGTTCTACGAGCAGTACTTC. As protein: CASSPQGTGFYEQYF.

The chain links TRBV19 to TRBJ2-2; a possible D gene is TRBD2 (5 bases). The CDR3 covers 13 residues. Deletions cut 5 bases from V and 5 bases from J, with 9 bases between. The V gene's germline CDR1 is LNHDA and CDR2 SQIVND (reference sequence). The CDR3 DNA reads as TGTGCCAGTAGTGCCGGACTTACCGGGGAGCTGTTTTTT. Protein sequence: CASSAGLTGELFF. Drawing the rest from reference TRBV19 and TRBJ2-2, the complete variable domain is DGGITQSPKYLFRKEGQNVTLSCEQNLNHDAMYWYRQDPGQGLRLIYYSQIVNDFQKGDIAEGYSVSREKKESFPLTVTSAQKNPTAFYLCASSAGLTGELFFGEGSRLTVL.

This chain uses TRBV2 with TRBJ2-3; 10 nucleotides agree with TRBD2. V shed 4 bases, J shed 2 bases, and the junction held 6 bases outside the gene matches. Looked up from germline, CDR1 is SNHLY and CDR2 is FYNNEI. This CDR3 has 16 residues. DNA for the CDR3: TGTGCCAGCAGTGGGACTAGCGGATCCAACACAGATACGCAGTATTTT. Protein: CASSGTSGSNTDTQYF.

The gene calls are TRBV6-5 and TRBJ2-2, with D unresolved. The V end was cut by 0 bases, the J end by 6 bases, with 8 bases between. The CDR3 sequence is 14 residues long. Germline CDR1 is MNHEY and CDR2 is SVGAGI. This CDR3 is CASSYSRVAGELFF. In nucleotides, the CDR3 is TGTGCCAGCAGTTACTCCCGGGTAGCCGGGGAGCTGTTTTTT.

The chain couples TRBV4-1 to TRBJ2-7; TRBD1 matches 8 bases. Germline CDR1 is MGHRA and CDR2 is YSYEKL. The CDR3 covers 15 residues. V lost 3 bases and J lost 4; bases outside the gene matches: 8. The CDR3 bases are TGCGCCAGCAGCCACCCCTCGGACAGGGCATACGAGCAGTACTTC. It translates to CASSHPSDRAYEQYF.

The V call is TRBV5-1, the J call TRBJ2-7; possible D gene TRBD2, 6 bases. Germline V gives CDR1 SGHRS, CDR2 YFSETQ. This CDR3 has 14 amino acids. V was cut by 3 bases and J by 4 bases, with 14 bases left in between. CDR3 in amino acids: CASSWGPSGYEQYF. CDR3 nucleotides: TGCGCCAGCAGCTGGGGACCCAGCGGGTACGAGCAGTACTTC.

The chain is built from TRBV6-6 and TRBJ2-7, with 8 nucleotides matching TRBD2. The CDR3 length is 14 residues. Germline values: CDR1 MNHNY, CDR2 SVGAGI (reference sequence). J lost 2 bases, V lost 5 bases, and 5 bases had no gene match. CDR3 coding DNA: TGTGCCAGCAGTGGAGGACTAGCCACCTACGAGCAGTACTTC. The encoded protein is CASSGGLATYEQYF.

The genes are TRBV5-1 and TRBJ2-2; 12 nucleotides align to TRBD1. Germline V gene lookup returns CDR1 SGHRS and CDR2 YFSETQ. V lost 7 bases and J lost 3; bases outside the gene matches: 7. The CDR3 has 16 residues. The CDR3 DNA sequence: TGCGCCAGCGGACGGGACAGGGGGCATGACACCGGGGAGCTGTTTTTT. Protein product: CASGRDRGHDTGELFF.

The chain combines TRBV30 with TRBJ2-1; 13 nucleotides align to TRBD2. Germline V lookup: CDR1 GTSNPN, CDR2 SVGIG (reference sequence). This CDR3 region has 13 residues. The V and J ends lost 8 bases and 8 bases, in that order; junction bases with no gene match: 6. The chain's CDR3 is CARTSGSRDEQFF. The CDR3 nucleotides read TGTGCCAGGACTAGCGGGAGTCGGGATGAGCAGTTCTTC.

The gene calls are TRBV18 and TRBJ2-2; TRBD1 aligns across 7 bases. The V gene end was trimmed by 5 bases and the J gene end by 0 bases; junction bases not matched to a gene: 3. The CDR3 extends over 15 amino acids. The germline V gene encodes CDR1 KGHSH and CDR2 LQKENI. DNA of the CDR3: TGTGCCAGCTCAACAGGGGCAACGAACACCGGGGAGCTGTTTTTT. Translation gives CASSTGATNTGELFF.

CDR3 region: CASSQARTGQYEQYF. In DNA, the CDR3 is TGTGCCAGCAGCCAAGCGCGGACAGGGCAATACGAGCAGTACTTC. The chain combines TRBV4-2 with TRBJ2-7; 8 nucleotides match TRBD1. The CDR3 loop spans 15 amino acids. The V gene end was trimmed by 1 base and the J gene end by 4 bases; junction bases not matched to a gene: 6. Germline CDR1 is LGHNA and CDR2 is YNFKEQ.

The V call is TRBV9, the J call TRBJ2-7, with TRBD1 matching over 10 bases. The V and J ends lost 3 bases and 1 base, in that order; junction bases with no gene match: 4. Germline CDR1 reads SGDLS; CDR2 reads YYNGEE. The CDR3 length is 15 residues. DNA for the CDR3: TGTGCCAGCAGCGAACGGGACAGGGGATCCTACGAGCAGTACTTC. Translated, it gives CASSERDRGSYEQYF. Supplemented by reference TRBV9 and TRBJ2-7, the full variable domain reads DSGVTQTPKHLITATGQRVTLRCSPRSGDLSVYWYQQSLDQGLQFLIQYYNGEERAKGNILERFSAQQFPDLHSELNLSSLELGDSALYFCASSERDRGSYEQYFGPGTRLTVT.

J is TRBJ1-3 and V is TRBV28, with a tentative D call TRBD1 (5 bases). This CDR3 is 17 amino acids long. The ends were cut back, 6 bases at V and 0 bases at J, with 18 bases in the middle. The germline gives CDR1 MDHEN, CDR2 SYDVKM. The CDR3 loop reads CASSRPRGSSSGNTIYF. The CDR3 bases are TGTGCCAGCAGCCGCCCCCGGGGGAGCTCCTCTGGAAACACCATATATTTT.

To note about this clone: This sample also contains other DNA sequences that code for the same CDR3. In DNA form, the CDR3 reads TGCGCCAGCAGCCTCGGGGGGGCGAATGAGCAGTTCTTC. Protein product: CASSLGGANEQFF. The chain has TRBV5-1 and TRBJ2-1; 8 bases align to TRBD2. The CDR3 spans 13 residues. Germline loops: CDR1 SGHRS, CDR2 YFSETQ. J lost 7 bases, V lost 4 bases, and 4 bases had no gene match.

The chain recombines TRBV5-1 with TRBJ2-3, with D possibly TRBD2 on 6 matching bases. The CDR3 length is 14 residues. Germline CDR1 is SGHRS and CDR2 is YFSETQ. The V end was cut by 7 bases, the J end by 2 bases, with 14 bases between. The CDR3 sequence: CASRARGFTDTQYF. In DNA, the CDR3 is TGCGCCAGCCGGGCGCGGGGATTCACAGATACGCAGTATTTT.

The rearrangement links TRBV12-5 to TRBJ2-3, with a tentative D call TRBD2 (6 bases). This CDR3 has 17 residues. CDR1 is LGHNT and CDR2 is FRNRAP in the germline V gene. Trimming took off 6 bases at V and 6 bases at J, with 25 bases between the two ends. CDR3 sequence: CASGEGTGLQAGDTQYF. The CDR3 DNA reads as TGTGCTAGTGGAGAGGGGACGGGACTCCAGGCGGGGGATACGCAGTATTTT.

This clone has only one observation. This chain connects TRBV10-2 to TRBJ2-5; 9 positions match TRBD2. J gave up 7 bases and V 8 bases, and 11 bases lay outside the gene matches. The CDR3 covers 14 residues. Germline CDR1 WSHSY, CDR2 SAAADI. CDR3 sequence: CASEVAGVKGTQYF. CDR3 sequence (DNA): TGCGCCAGCGAGGTAGCGGGAGTAAAGGGGACCCAGTACTTC.

Only one count was recorded for this clone. This chain connects TRBV7-3 to TRBJ2-3; TRBD2 aligns across 7 bases. Looked up from germline, CDR1 is SGHTA and CDR2 is FQGTGA. The CDR3 sequence is 15 residues long. V shed 1 base, J shed 8 bases, and the junction held 9 bases outside the gene matches. CDR3 loop: CASSLNRGSGGTQYF. CDR3 sequence (DNA): TGTGCCAGCAGCTTAAATCGCGGGAGTGGGGGTACGCAGTATTTT. The entire variable domain, with the rest obtained from reference TRBV7-3 and TRBJ2-3, is as follows: GAGVSQTPSNKVTEKGKYVELRCDPISGHTALYWYRQSLGQGPEFLIYFQGTGAADDSGLPNDRFFAVRPEGSVSTLKIQRTERGDSAVYLCASSLNRGSGGTQYFGPGTRLTVL.

The J gene is TRBJ2-6, the V gene TRBV27; D is unclear. Germline V gene data show CDR1 as MNHEY and CDR2 as SMNVEV (reference sequence). The V and J ends lost 6 bases and 0 bases respectively, with 3 bases between them. The CDR3 is 13 amino acids. This CDR3 reads CASSYSGANVLTF. The CDR3 nucleotides are TGTGCCAGCAGCTACTCTGGGGCCAACGTCCTGACTTTC. The complete variable domain, with remaining parts taken from reference TRBV27 and TRBJ2-6, reads EAQVTQNPRYLITVTGKKLTVTCSQNMNHEYMSWYRQDPGLGLRQIYYSMNVEVTDKGDVPEGYKVSRKEKRNFPLILESPSPNQTSLYFCASSYSGANVLTFGAGSRLTVL.

This chain links TRBV5-1 with TRBJ1-2; 9 bases match TRBD1. The CDR3 loop spans 16 amino acids. V shed 5 bases, J shed 3 bases, and the junction held 11 bases outside the gene matches. Germline V gene lookup returns CDR1 SGHRS and CDR2 YFSETQ. CDR3 bases: TGCGCCAGCAGTCCCCGACAGGGGGGGGATCACTATGGCTACACCTTC. Translation: CASSPRQGGDHYGYTF. Full variable domain (outside the CDR3, taken from reference TRBV5-1 and TRBJ1-2): KAGVTQTPRYLIKTRGQQVTLSCSPISGHRSVSWYQQTPGQGLQFLFEYFSETQRNKGNFPGRFSGRQFSNSRSEMNVSTLELGDSALYLCASSPRQGGDHYGYTFGSGTRLTVV.